These 5 T cell receptor beta chains share one sample of origin, sequenced in a study of response to subunit inactivated influenza vaccine. TCRdb re-called the RT-PCR reads with MiXCR, one entry per CDR3 protein. The data show about 830,000 distinct CDR3 sequences, with less than 20% seen just once and about a tenth held by the top ten. The specimen comprised PBMCs from blood, sampled around 5 days after vaccination. The receptors originated from a man aged 50-59 years who received an inactivated influenza vaccine.

The V call is TRBV6-1, the J call TRBJ2-2, with TRBD1 matching over 11 bases. Germline trimming cut 6 bases from V and 7 bases from J; bases unmatched to any gene: 7. The germline V gene encodes CDR1 MNHNS and CDR2 SASEGT. The CDR3 extends over 15 amino acids. Here the CDR3 reads CASRFRTGGHGELFF. DNA for the CDR3: TGTGCCAGCAGATTCAGGACAGGGGGCCACGGGGAGCTGTTTTTT.

This clonotype was recorded a few times. CDR3 DNA sequence: TGCAGTGCTAGGCGTGGGACTAGCGGAGGAGAGCAGTACTTC. Encoded protein: CSARRGTSGGEQYF. The gene calls are TRBV20-1 and TRBJ2-7; TRBD2 aligns across 11 bases. The V gene's germline CDR1 is DFQATT and CDR2 SNEGSKA (reference sequence). The CDR3 loop spans 14 amino acids. The V segment lost 3 bases and the J segment 7 bases; nucleotides outside the gene matches: 8.

The chain carries TRBV7-2 and TRBJ1-2; D is unclear. CDR3 length: 15 amino acids. The germline V gene has CDR1 SGHTA and CDR2 FQGNSA. The germline V and J ends were trimmed by 1 base and 1 base, with 10 bases remaining between them. CDR3: CASSLVAGGNYGYTF. CDR3 in DNA: TGTGCCAGCAGCTTAGTAGCGGGCGGTAACTATGGCTACACCTTC.

This clonotype was observed many times. The chain joins TRBV20-1 to TRBJ1-1; D ambiguous. CDR1 and CDR2 from the germline V gene are DFQATT and SNEGSKA (reference sequence). There are 14 residues in the CDR3. Between the trimmed V and J ends, which lost 0 bases and 4 bases, there was a span of 12 bases. The CDR3 nucleotides are TGCAGTGCTAGAGATATAGTATCTGGCACTGAAGCTTTCTTT. It encodes CSARDIVSGTEAFF.

The chain employs TRBV9 and TRBJ2-3; D uncertain. V was trimmed by 3 bases and J by 4 bases, leaving 12 bases between them. The CDR3 extends over 14 amino acids. CDR1 is SGDLS and CDR2 is YYNGEE in the germline V gene. The CDR3 DNA follows: TGTGCCAGCAGCGCCTCCGGACCGTCAGATACGCAGTATTTT. As protein: CASSASGPSDTQYF. Looking up the rest from reference TRBV9 and TRBJ2-3 gives the full variable domain: DSGVTQTPKHLITATGQRVTLRCSPRSGDLSVYWYQQSLDQGLQFLIQYYNGEERAKGNILERFSAQQFPDLHSELNLSSLELGDSALYFCASSASGPSDTQYFGPGTRLTVL.